This T cell receptor (beta chain) was sequenced during a study of preoperative IRX-2 immunotherapy in early breast cancer. Produced via immunoSEQ multiplex PCR; TCRdb's table is partial and in-frame only. The table lists about 42,000 clones, 60% to 85% of them singletons. The CDR3 loop spans 16 amino acids. Treatment of the sample: preoperative locoregional IRX-2 cytokine immunotherapy. Samples came from a phase Ib trial of preoperative locoregional IRX-2 cytokine immunotherapy. The TCR sequence derives from a human donor with breast cancer. This material consisted of tumor tissue, taken after IRX-2 immunotherapy. J is TRBJ2-7 and V is TRBV7-5; the D call of TRBD2 is as the table states it, not checked on the DNA. TRBV7-5 counts as a pseudogene. CDR3 amino acids: CASNPGGLAGVGEQYF. DNA of the CDR3: TGTGCCAGCAACCCCGGGGGACTAGCGGGAGTCGGCGAGCAGTACTTC.